These 7 T cell receptor beta chains share one sample of origin, sequenced in a study of OX40 agonist ivuxolimab in advanced cancers. Measured with immunoSEQ multiplex PCR; TCRdb has only the in-frame clones, and not every one. The table records about 18,000 clones, about 67% of them present only once. The sequences come from CD4+ or CD8+ T cells sorted from blood, collected in a trial of the OX40 agonist ivuxolimab. These receptors all come from an adult with an advanced solid tumor such as melanoma, head and neck, liver or kidney cancer.

This clone was picked up one time. The chain has TRBV6-5 and TRBJ1-1; the D gene is possibly TRBD1 (6 bases). Germline lookup yields CDR1 MNHEY and CDR2 SVGAGI. The CDR3 spans 16 residues. V lost 6 bases, J lost 1 base, and 18 bases lay in between. In nucleotides, the CDR3 is TGTGCCAGCAGCTACGTGCGCTACAGGGAGAACACTGAAGCTTTCTTT. As protein: CASSYVRYRENTEAFF.

This clone was counted a few times. This chain uses TRBV2 with TRBJ2-2, with a tentative D call TRBD2 (5 bases). Trimming took off 6 bases at V and 7 bases at J, with 18 bases between the two ends. Germline assignment: CDR1 SNHLY and CDR2 FYNNEI. The CDR3 is 15 amino acids. The CDR3 reads CASSALSGIDGELFF. In DNA form, the CDR3 reads TGTGCCAGCAGCGCCTTGAGCGGTATTGACGGGGAGCTGTTTTTT.

V usage is TRBV11-3 and J usage is TRBJ1-1; weak D call: TRBD1 (6 bases). The ends were cut back, 5 bases at V and 1 base at J, with 11 bases in the middle. The length of the CDR3 is 14 residues. The germline V gene has CDR1 SGHNT and CDR2 YENEEA. In DNA form, the CDR3 reads TGTGCCAGCAGCCCCAGGGGAGGGAACACTGAAGCTTTCTTT. Translation: CASSPRGGNTEAFF.

The chain recombines TRBV25-1 with TRBJ1-6; D gene uncertain. Trimming pared 3 bases from V and 10 bases from J, leaving 7 bases between. The germline V gene encodes CDR1 MGHDK and CDR2 SYGVNS. This CDR3 is built from 12 residues. Here the CDR3 DNA reads TGTGCCAGCAGTGACCTCGGATCACCCCTCCACTTT. It codes for CASSDLGSPLHF.

This clone was counted only a few times. The gene calls are TRBV6-5 and TRBJ2-2; a possible D gene is TRBD1 (5 bases). The V gene lost 2 bases and the J gene lost 6 bases, with 7 bases spanning the gap. Germline CDR1 is MNHEY and CDR2 is SVGAGI. The CDR3 contains 13 residues. DNA of the CDR3: TGTGCCAGCAGTTACGTGGGGCCCGGGGAGCTGTTTTTT. It specifies CASSYVGPGELFF.

This clone was counted a few times. The chain links TRBV10-2 to TRBJ2-7; perhaps D is TRBD1 or TRBD2 (5 bases each). The germline gives CDR1 WSHSY, CDR2 SAAADI. V was shortened by 7 bases and J by 5 bases, with 15 bases between the two germline ends. This CDR3 is 13 amino acids long. This CDR3 is CASNGGPEDEQYF. DNA of the CDR3: TGCGCCAGCAATGGGGGACCGGAGGACGAGCAGTACTTC.

J is TRBJ2-1 and V is TRBV6-1; D might be TRBD1 or TRBD2, each matching 5 bases. Germline CDR1 reads MNHNS; CDR2 reads SASEGT. The CDR3 is 13 residues long. Trimming removed 8 bases at V and 3 bases at J, with 11 bases between. The CDR3 protein is CASLPGLYNEQFF. The CDR3 nucleotides are TGTGCCAGCCTCCCGGGGCTCTACAATGAGCAGTTCTTC.